A single sample gave rise to the 27 T cell receptor beta chains below, sequenced in a study of blood T cell repertoires in COVID-19. The method was immunoSEQ multiplex PCR; TCRdb's version includes in-frame clones alone and lacks a portion of them. This sample has 85,000 to 120,000 clones, with about 79% found just once. The sequencing input was peripheral blood. The receptors originated from a man at least 80 years old with COVID-19, enrolled during active disease.

This sequence joins TRBV9 and TRBJ1-2; D remains ambiguous. This CDR3 has 14 amino acids. Germline V gene lookup returns CDR1 SGDLS and CDR2 YYNGEE. Trimming removed 0 bases at V and 4 bases at J, with 10 bases between. CDR3 in DNA: TGTGCCAGCAGCGTAGAATCATCGGTCTATGGCTACACCTTC. Translated: CASSVESSVYGYTF.

The CDR3 sequence: CASAALGSNQPQHF. The CDR3 DNA follows: TGTGCCAGTGCCGCACTAGGTAGCAATCAGCCCCAGCATTTT. The rearrangement links TRBV19 to TRBJ1-5; D gene ambiguous. Germline assignment: CDR1 LNHDA and CDR2 SQIVND (reference sequence). This CDR3 is 14 amino acids long. Trimming cost V 8 bases and J 0 bases, with 11 bases left between them.

V gene TRBV7-6 combines with J gene TRBJ1-3; no definite D call. This CDR3 comprises 18 residues. Germline CDR1 SGHVS, CDR2 FNYEAQ. The V end was cut by 2 bases, the J end by 0 bases, with 17 bases between. CDR3 residues: CASSLSPQATSSGNTIYF. The DNA for the CDR3 is TGTGCCAGCAGCTTATCCCCGCAGGCGACGAGCTCTGGAAACACCATATATTTT.

This clone appeared once. The CDR3 protein is CASSYSTGTTDTQYF. As DNA, the CDR3 is TGCGCCAGCAGCTACTCGACAGGGACAACAGATACGCAGTATTTT. This chain connects TRBV5-1 to TRBJ2-3; TRBD1 agrees at 7 bases. This CDR3 has 15 residues. Per germline, CDR1 SGHRS and CDR2 YFSETQ. The trim removed 3 bases at V and 3 bases at J, leaving 7 bases unmatched.

This clone was seen a handful of times. The chain recombines TRBV18 with TRBJ2-1; tentative D call: TRBD1 (5 bases). V lost 2 bases and J 7 bases, leaving 15 bases between the germline ends. Germline assignment: CDR1 KGHSH and CDR2 LQKENI. The CDR3 extends over 15 amino acids. For the CDR3, the DNA is TGTGCCAGCTCACCAAGACAGCCGATACTTAATGAGCAGTTCTTC. Its protein is CASSPRQPILNEQFF.

This chain links TRBV5-1 with TRBJ1-2; 10 nucleotides line up with TRBD1. J gave up 3 bases and V 4 bases, and 18 bases lay outside the gene matches. Germline V gene data show CDR1 as SGHRS and CDR2 as YFSETQ. This CDR3 contains 19 residues. The CDR3 here is CASSDGPSSPGQGYYGYTF. For the CDR3, the DNA is TGCGCCAGCAGCGATGGGCCCTCGTCGCCGGGACAGGGGTACTATGGCTACACCTTC.

This clone appeared a few times. The rearrangement joins TRBV7-2 to TRBJ2-2, with TRBD1 matching over 8 bases. The CDR3 consists of 13 residues. The germline V gene encodes CDR1 SGHTA and CDR2 FQGNSA. V lost 5 bases to trimming and J lost 9 bases; unmatched junction nucleotides: 5. The CDR3, as DNA: TGTGCCAGCAGCGTTACAGGGGGATGGGAGCTGTTTTTT. Its translation is CASSVTGGWELFF.

The chain is built from TRBV5-1 and TRBJ2-1; no reliable D call. The V gene's germline CDR1 is SGHRS and CDR2 YFSETQ. The germline V and J ends were trimmed by 0 bases and 0 bases, with 13 bases remaining between them. CDR3 size: 17 residues. The CDR3 sequence is CASSLAGSISSYNEQFF. The CDR3, as DNA: TGCGCCAGCAGCTTGGCCGGTAGCATCAGCTCCTACAATGAGCAGTTCTTC.

The chain couples TRBV4-2 to TRBJ1-2; the D gene is possibly TRBD1 (5 bases). Trimming took 3 bases from V and 7 from J, leaving 18 bases between them. From germline, CDR1 is LGHNA and CDR2 YNFKEQ. There are 15 residues in the CDR3. In DNA, the CDR3 is TGTGCCAGCAGCCAGGAAGTCCTTCAGGGTGGTGGCTACACCTTC. This sequence encodes CASSQEVLQGGGYTF.

This chain joins TRBV27 and TRBJ2-3; TRBD2 is a possible D gene (5 bases). Trimming removed 5 bases from V and 3 bases from J, with 9 bases in between. Germline V gene sequence: CDR1 MNHEY, CDR2 SMNVEV (reference sequence). The CDR3 sequence is 13 residues long. For the CDR3, the DNA is TGTGCCAGCAGTCGAGCGGAGACAGATACGCAGTATTTT. Its translation: CASSRAETDTQYF.

V and J are TRBV7-9 and TRBJ2-2, with TRBD2 identical over 10 bases. Germline V gene data show CDR1 as SEHNR and CDR2 as FQNEAQ (reference sequence). Unmatched junction bases numbered 10, after V lost 6 bases and J lost 6 bases. The CDR3 totals 16 residues. The chain's CDR3 is CASSRSSGSGPGELFF. DNA for the CDR3: TGTGCCAGCAGTCGATCTAGCGGGAGCGGCCCCGGGGAGCTGTTTTTT.

The chain joins TRBV28 to TRBJ1-4, with 10 positions matching TRBD1. The germline V gene encodes CDR1 MDHEN and CDR2 SYDVKM. J was trimmed by 6 bases and V by 6 bases; bases with no gene match: 10. The CDR3 sequence is 16 residues long. Written as DNA, the CDR3 is TGTGCCAGCAGCCAGCGGGACAGGGGAGACGATGAAAAACTGTTTTTT. The encoded protein is CASSQRDRGDDEKLFF. Filled out from reference TRBV28 and TRBJ1-4, the complete variable domain reads DVKVTQSSRYLVKRTGEKVFLECVQDMDHENMFWYRQDPGLGLRLIYFSYDVKMKEKGDIPEGYSVSREKKERFSLILESASTNQTSMYLCASSQRDRGDDEKLFFGSGTQLSVL.

The genes are TRBV7-9 and TRBJ2-7; 8 nucleotides align to TRBD1. The J segment lost 0 bases and the V segment lost 5 bases, leaving 6 bases of the junction unmatched. Germline-derived CDR1 and CDR2 are SEHNR and FQNEAQ (reference sequence). The CDR3 covers 15 residues. The DNA for the CDR3 is TGTGCCAGCAGCCCACAGGGGGTTAGCTCCTACGAGCAGTACTTC. Translated, it gives CASSPQGVSSYEQYF.

V gene TRBV3-1 (or the pseudogene TRBV3-2) combines with J gene TRBJ2-3; 9 bases align to TRBD2. The ends lost 8 bases at V and 1 base at J; junction bases unmatched: 7. Germline assignment: CDR1 LGHDT and CDR2 YNNKEL (reference sequence). The CDR3 totals 15 residues. CDR3 nucleotides: TGTGCCAGCGATGGCGGGAGGGCCCGCACAGATACGCAGTATTTT. It yields the protein CASDGGRARTDTQYF.

The table lists this clone with a few counts. CDR3 nucleotides: TGTGCCAGCAGTTTGGCAGGGAGGAGCACTGAAGCTTTCTTT. It specifies CASSLAGRSTEAFF. This chain joins TRBV27 and TRBJ1-1, with D tentatively TRBD1 (5 bases). Germline V gives CDR1 MNHEY, CDR2 SMNVEV (reference sequence). The CDR3 length is 14 residues. Trimming removed 3 bases at V and 4 bases at J, with 12 bases between.

The chain has TRBV27 and TRBJ2-5; tentatively, D is TRBD1 (6 bases). The CDR3 spans 16 residues. The germline gives CDR1 MNHEY, CDR2 SMNVEV (reference sequence). V lost 0 bases and J 4 bases, leaving 15 bases between the germline ends. In DNA, the CDR3 is TGTGCCAGCAGTTTATCTTTCCTGACAGGACTAGAGACCCAGTACTTC. Translation gives CASSLSFLTGLETQYF.

V is TRBV11-2 and J is TRBJ2-7, with 8 bases lining up with TRBD1. This CDR3 contains 15 residues. Germline CDR1 SGHAT, CDR2 FQNNGV. The V and J ends lost 4 bases and 0 bases, in that order; junction bases with no gene match: 5. CDR3 sequence reads: CASSSGTGRSYEQYF. DNA of the CDR3: TGTGCCAGCAGCTCGGGGACAGGTCGCTCCTACGAGCAGTACTTC.

This clone was observed many times. The chain combines TRBV30 with TRBJ2-7, with 9 bases aligning to TRBD1. There are 14 residues in the CDR3. J was trimmed by 3 bases and V by 2 bases; bases with no gene match: 5. Germline CDR1 is GTSNPN and CDR2 is SVGIG (reference sequence). The CDR3 is CAWSKTGGGYEQYF. DNA of the CDR3: TGTGCCTGGAGTAAGACAGGGGGTGGCTACGAGCAGTACTTC.

The CDR3 DNA follows: TGTGCCAGCAGCTACGGACAGGTTGAAGCTTTCTTT. Translating it yields CASSYGQVEAFF. This chain uses TRBV6-5 with TRBJ1-1; 7 bases map to TRBD1. From germline, CDR1 is MNHEY and CDR2 SVGAGI. The CDR3 loop spans 12 amino acids. The trim removed 6 bases at V and 7 bases at J, leaving 5 bases unmatched.

The chain couples TRBV5-3 to TRBJ2-7, with 8 bases that match TRBD2. TRBV5-3 falls under the ORF class, with uncertain function. This CDR3 has 15 residues. V was pared by 3 bases and J by 3 bases, with 8 bases of the junction left unmatched. The CDR3 region has the DNA TGTGCCAGAAGCTCGAAGGGTAGCGGGATCTACGAGCAGTACTTC. Translation: CARSSKGSGIYEQYF.

The sample holds a few counts of this clone. This chain connects TRBV28 to TRBJ1-4, with D possibly matching TRBD1 (6 bases). V lost 3 bases and J 5 bases, leaving 10 bases between the germline ends. CDR1 is MDHEN and CDR2 is SYDVKM in the germline V gene. The CDR3 consists of 14 residues. CDR3 coding DNA: TGTGCCAGCAGTTTTTTCAGGGGCAATGAAAAACTGTTTTTT. As protein: CASSFFRGNEKLFF.

The chain joins TRBV5-1 to TRBJ1-2, with unresolved D. V lost 2 bases and J lost 3, with 11 bases in between. Per the germline V gene, CDR1 is SGHRS and CDR2 is YFSETQ. There are 14 residues in the CDR3. CDR3 loop: CASSFGFGDYGYTF. Written as DNA, the CDR3 is TGCGCCAGCAGCTTTGGTTTCGGGGACTATGGCTACACCTTC.

This chain links TRBV28 with TRBJ2-4, with TRBD1 as a possible D gene (5 bases). Per the germline V gene, CDR1 is MDHEN and CDR2 is SYDVKM. The V end was cut by 6 bases, the J end by 0 bases, with 12 bases between. The CDR3 sequence is 15 residues long. CDR3 loop: CASRPTGQAKNIQYF. In nucleotides, the CDR3 is TGTGCCAGCAGACCAACAGGACAAGCCAAAAACATTCAGTACTTC.

The chain employs TRBV5-4 and TRBJ2-3; D uncertain. CDR1 is SGHNT and CDR2 is YYREEE in the germline V gene (reference sequence). The CDR3 totals 14 residues. V was cut by 4 bases and J by 2 bases, with 11 bases left in between. CDR3: CASSPGRFTDTQYF. The CDR3 DNA reads as TGTGCCAGCAGCCCAGGTCGATTCACAGATACGCAGTATTTT.

This chain joins TRBV9 and TRBJ2-1; maybe TRBD1 (6 bases). CDR1 is SGDLS and CDR2 is YYNGEE in the germline V gene. The V end lost 1 base, the J end lost 2 bases, and 10 bases lay between the germline ends. The length of the CDR3 is 15 residues. CDR3 nucleotide sequence: TGTGCCAGCAGCGTACAGGGGATCCCCTACAATGAGCAGTTCTTC. Protein: CASSVQGIPYNEQFF.

V usage is TRBV19 and J usage is TRBJ2-1, with D perhaps matching TRBD2 (6 bases). V lost 7 bases and J 2 bases, leaving 15 bases between the germline ends. This CDR3 has 15 residues. CDR1 is LNHDA, CDR2 SQIVND, per germline (reference sequence). The CDR3 DNA reads as TGTGCCAGTACCCTTAGCGGAGGCACCTACAATGAGCAGTTCTTC. Its translation is CASTLSGGTYNEQFF.

Only a few counts were recorded for this clone. V is TRBV6-5 and J is TRBJ2-5; the match to TRBD2 covers 9 bases. This CDR3 has 14 residues. Germline CDR1 MNHEY, CDR2 SVGAGI. V gave up 6 bases and J gave up 2 bases; unmatched junction bases: 4. The CDR3 DNA sequence: TGTGCCAGCAGCCAGACTAGCGGACAAGAGACCCAGTACTTC. Its translation: CASSQTSGQETQYF.